A selection of T cell receptor beta chains follows, all from one sample in a study of cytomegalovirus exposure and HLA in healthy donors. Sequenced by immunoSEQ multiplex PCR; TCRdb stores in-frame clones only, minus some. The sample consists of around 150,000 clones, 88% of them appearing once. Sequenced input: PBMCs. Receptor source: a middle-aged woman in good health and CMV-seronegative. CDR3s include the opening cysteine and the closing phenylalanine or tryptophan. Fields, in order: clone size, V gene, J gene, D gene, CDR3 protein, CDR3 DNA. D genes are given only for firm matches. Part of the rows lack a size; the others show once, few, many or a class for expanded clones.

>-|TRBV19|TRBJ1-5|-
CASSRGNQPQHF
TGTGCCAGTAGTAGAGGCAATCAGCCCCAGCATTTT
>-|TRBV20-1|TRBJ2-1|-
CSAPRYNEQFF
TGCAGTGCTCCCAGATACAATGAGCAGTTCTTC
>-|TRBV5-1|TRBJ2-7|-
CASSFGQRYEQYF
TGCGCCAGCAGCTTCGGACAGCGGTACGAGCAGTACTTC
>once|TRBV7-2|TRBJ2-7|TRBD1
CASSRTGRTYEQYF
TGTGCCAGCAGCCGGACAGGGAGGACCTACGAGCAGTACTTC
>-|TRBV7-9|TRBJ1-1|-
CASSIDTEAFF
TGTGCCAGCAGTATTGACACTGAAGCTTTCTTT
>-|TRBV5-1|TRBJ2-1|TRBD1
CASRVAGTGSYNEQFF
TGCGCCAGCAGGGTTGCCGGGACAGGGTCCTACAATGAGCAGTTCTTC
>-|TRBV18|TRBJ2-1|TRBD2
CASSPLVPGLAGNEQFF
TGTGCCAGCTCACCACTAGTCCCGGGACTAGCGGGCAATGAGCAGTTCTTC
>-|TRBV7-9|TRBJ2-7|-
CSSSLSGPWEQYF
TGTTCCAGCAGTCTTAGCGGACCTTGGGAGCAGTACTTC
>-|TRBV11-3|TRBJ1-3|-
CASSPQTGVDSGNTIYF
TGTGCCAGCAGCCCTCAGACAGGCGTAGACTCTGGAAACACCATATATTTT
>-|TRBV27|TRBJ2-4|TRBD2
CASSLAGEPAKNIQYF
TGTGCCAGCAGCCTAGCGGGAGAACCAGCCAAAAACATTCAGTACTTC
>-|TRBV11-3|TRBJ2-1|-
CASSSTVYNEQFF
TGTGCCAGCAGCTCGACAGTTTACAATGAGCAGTTCTTC
>-|TRBV23-1|TRBJ1-2|TRBD1
CASSQPGQGVGYTF
TGCGCCAGCAGTCAGCCCGGACAGGGGGTTGGCTACACCTTC
>-|TRBV9|TRBJ2-3|-
CASSVARAPDLTDTQYF
TGTGCCAGCAGCGTAGCTCGAGCTCCGGACTTAACAGATACGCAGTATTTT
>-|TRBV7-9|TRBJ1-1|TRBD1
CASSLRGQVGAEAFF
TGTGCCAGCAGCTTACGAGGACAGGTTGGTGCTGAAGCTTTCTTT
>-|TRBV10-3|TRBJ1-2|TRBD1
CAISDFGRGPYGYTF
TGTGCCATCAGTGATTTCGGCAGGGGGCCCTATGGCTACACCTTC
>-|TRBV28|TRBJ2-4|TRBD2
CASSSRYSGRVENIQYF
TGTGCCAGCAGTTCCCGGTATAGCGGGAGAGTCGAAAACATTCAGTACTTC
>-|TRBV4-3|TRBJ2-5|-
CASSQDYRRETQYF
TGCGCCAGCAGCCAAGATTATAGGCGGGAGACCCAGTACTTC
>-|TRBV7-9|TRBJ2-1|-
CASSLSGYNEQFF
TGTGCCAGCAGCTTGTCAGGGTATAATGAGCAGTTCTTC
>-|TRBV7-2|TRBJ2-7|TRBD2
CASSVRLADSYEQYF
TGTGCCAGCAGCGTCCGACTAGCGGACTCCTACGAGCAGTACTTC
>-|TRBV30|TRBJ1-5|-
CAWSVDRNRPQHF
TGTGCCTGGAGTGTGGACAGAAACCGGCCCCAGCATTTT
>-|TRBV5-4|TRBJ2-5|-
CASSLAFGQRGETQYF
TGTGCCAGCAGCTTGGCCTTTGGACAGCGAGGAGAGACCCAGTACTTC
>once|TRBV6-1|TRBJ2-7|TRBD1
CASREGTGGYEQYF
TGTGCCAGCAGGGAGGGGACAGGGGGCTACGAGCAGTACTTC
>-|TRBV6-1|TRBJ2-4|TRBD2
CASSERASGKNIQYF
TGTGCCAGCAGTGAAAGGGCTAGCGGGAAGAACATTCAGTACTTC
>-|TRBV5-1|TRBJ1-1|TRBD1
CASRSGTGTTRYTEAFF
TGCGCCAGCAGGTCCGGGACAGGGACTACGCGTTACACTGAAGCTTTCTTT
>-|TRBV2|TRBJ2-3|-
CASSSRRSVDTQYF
TGTGCCAGCAGTTCAAGGAGGAGCGTCGATACGCAGTATTTT
>-|TRBV6-1|TRBJ2-3|TRBD2
CASLWIAGDTDTQYF
TGTGCCAGCCTCTGGATAGCGGGAGATACAGATACGCAGTATTTT
>-|TRBV7-9|TRBJ2-7|TRBD2
CSSSLLAGEHEQYF
TGTTCCAGCAGCCTACTAGCGGGTGAACACGAGCAGTACTTC
>-|TRBV4-3|TRBJ1-2|-
CASSQDVGTGRYYGYTF
TGCGCCAGCAGCCAAGATGTGGGGACGGGGAGGTACTATGGCTACACCTTC
>few|TRBV7-9|TRBJ1-4|TRBD1
CASSQDRERLFF
TGTGCCAGCAGCCAGGACAGGGAACGGCTGTTTTTT
>-|TRBV5-1|TRBJ2-5|-
CASSPGQIQETQYF
TGCGCCAGCAGCCCCGGACAGATCCAAGAGACCCAGTACTTC
>-|TRBV7-2|TRBJ2-5|-
CASSPWGRETQYF
TGTGCCAGCAGCCCGTGGGGGCGAGAGACCCAGTACTTC
>-|TRBV7-6|TRBJ2-1|TRBD2
CASSLATSANEQFF
TGTGCCAGCAGCTTGGCGACTAGCGCCAATGAGCAGTTCTTC
>-|TRBV6-5|TRBJ2-7|TRBD1
CASSYSDRLTYEQYF
TGTGCCAGCAGTTACTCGGACAGGCTTACCTACGAGCAGTACTTC
>-|TRBV5-1|TRBJ2-1|TRBD2
CASTTDGLAGLREQFF
TGCGCCAGCACCACCGACGGACTAGCGGGATTACGTGAGCAGTTCTTC
>-|TRBV7-2|TRBJ2-7|TRBD2
CASSLPVLAGAYEQYF
TGTGCCAGCAGCTTACCCGTCCTAGCGGGAGCCTACGAGCAGTACTTC
>-|TRBV10-3|TRBJ2-3|-
CAIATGTPSGPDTQYF
TGTGCCATCGCCACCGGGACTCCGAGCGGGCCAGATACGCAGTATTTT
>-|TRBV7-9|TRBJ2-2|TRBD2
CASSPGLAGGRINTGELFF
TGTGCCAGCAGCCCCGGACTAGCGGGAGGGAGGATTAACACCGGGGAGCTGTTTTTT
>-|TRBV11-2|TRBJ2-7|TRBD2
CASSSRIAGRSYEQYF
TGTGCCAGCAGCTCCCGAATAGCGGGACGCTCCTACGAGCAGTACTTC
>-|TRBV10-3|TRBJ2-5|-
CAIRGSTEETQYF
TGTGCCATCAGGGGTAGCACCGAAGAGACCCAGTACTTC
>few|TRBV6-6|TRBJ1-1|-
CASSRVFGTEAFF
TGTGCCAGTTCCAGGGTATTCGGCACTGAAGCTTTCTTT
>once|TRBV11-3|TRBJ2-1|-
CASSPFVQRVYNEQFF
TGTGCCAGCAGCCCGTTCGTCCAGCGGGTCTACAATGAGCAGTTCTTC
>-|TRBV18|TRBJ2-2|TRBD1
CASTPGQGNTGELFF
TGTGCCAGCACACCGGGACAGGGGAACACCGGGGAGCTGTTTTTT
>-|TRBV5-6|TRBJ2-1|TRBD2
CASSSGLDAYNEQFF
TGTGCCAGCAGCTCAGGACTAGACGCCTACAATGAGCAGTTCTTC
>-|TRBV7-8|TRBJ2-2|-
CASSSSMLGAGWAGELFF
TGTGCCAGCAGCTCAAGCATGTTGGGTGCAGGGTGGGCCGGGGAGCTGTTTTTT
>-|TRBV6-1|TRBJ2-3|TRBD2
CASRPGLAGTDTQYF
TGTGCCAGCAGGCCGGGACTAGCGGGCACAGATACGCAGTATTTT
>-|TRBV10-3|TRBJ1-1|-
CAIRSTEGTEAFF
TGTGCCATCAGATCGACGGAGGGGACTGAAGCTTTCTTT
>-|TRBV30|TRBJ2-3|-
CAWSGAGTDTQYF
TGTGCCTGGAGTGGAGCGGGCACAGATACGCAGTATTTT
>once|TRBV28|TRBJ1-1|-
CASSWTGRGETEAFF
TGTGCCAGCAGTTGGACGGGCCGTGGGGAGACTGAAGCTTTCTTT